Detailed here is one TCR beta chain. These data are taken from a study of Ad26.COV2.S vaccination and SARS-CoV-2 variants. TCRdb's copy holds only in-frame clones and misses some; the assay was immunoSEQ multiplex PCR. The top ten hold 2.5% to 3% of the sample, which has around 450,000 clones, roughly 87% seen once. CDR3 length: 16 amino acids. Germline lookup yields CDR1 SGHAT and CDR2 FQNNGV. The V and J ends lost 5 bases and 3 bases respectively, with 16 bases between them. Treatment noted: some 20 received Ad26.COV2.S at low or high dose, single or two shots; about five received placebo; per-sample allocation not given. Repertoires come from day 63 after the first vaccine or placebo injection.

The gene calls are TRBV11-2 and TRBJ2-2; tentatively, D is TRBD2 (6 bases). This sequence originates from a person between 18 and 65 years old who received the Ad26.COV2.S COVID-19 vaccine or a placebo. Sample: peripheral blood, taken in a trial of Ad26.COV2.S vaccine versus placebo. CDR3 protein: CASSPSRDSYTGELFF. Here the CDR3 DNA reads TGTGCCAGCAGCCCCTCCCGGGACTCGTACACCGGGGAGCTGTTTTTT.